This T cell receptor beta chain was profiled in a study of prognosis after radiotherapy for stage I lung cancer (dated by TCRdb to the early 2020s). Looking at the study overall: Between early 2018 and January 2019, approximately 18 stage I NSCLC patients were enrolled in Nanjing, China. Among the enrolled patients, 14 to 15 had newly diagnosed primary stage I lung tumors, while about 5 had oligometastatic NSCLC following surgical resection of the primary tumor. All patients were considered medically inoperable, owing to comorbidities in roughly 11 and refusal of surgery in about seven. The cohort was made up of some twelve men and a handful of women, with a median age of around 70 years and an age range of roughly 50 to 85 years. Tumor histology was squamous cell carcinoma in about 7 patients and adenocarcinoma in about a dozen. Image-guided IMRT or VMAT was used to deliver SBRT in 3 to 5 fractions at a biologically effective dose of at least 100 Gy. SBRT was not combined with any concurrent therapy in any patient. Distant metastases were developed by four of the 19 patients after SBRT, at a median of around seven months, whereas no significant progression was observed in the other 15 patients. This study profiled peripheral blood TCR beta repertoires from stage I NSCLC patients before and after stereotactic body radiotherapy and linked the repertoires to distant failure. A total of around 40 blood samples from around 19 patients were sequenced, with one sample obtained before and one obtained after SBRT for each patient.

Two rounds of multiplex PCR were performed to amplify the TCR beta CDR3 region from genomic DNA. The first PCR round used primers specific to each TRBV and TRBJ gene, and the primer sequences were filed in Chinese patent CN105087789A. Universal primers were used in the second PCR round. The Roche High Pure PCR Template Preparation Kit was used to extract genomic DNA from the frozen PBMCs. An Illumina HiSeq 3000 was used to sequence the libraries paired-end with 151 bp reads. Per the authors' processing: CutAdapt was used to discard raw reads that did not contain the multiplex PCR primer sequences. High-quality paired reads were merged into contigs with PEAR. MiXCR assigned TRB V, D and J gene segments to each contig by aligning to reference sequences. To remove sequencing errors, CDR3 sequences were clustered according to base quality and sequence similarity. Diversity was calculated as Shannon entropy divided by the natural log of the number of productive TCR sequences. Clonality was computed as one minus the ratio of Shannon entropy to the natural log of the number of unique clonotypes. Progression-free survival cut-offs for repertoire metrics were chosen using the Youden index of ROC curves, with analyses run in R 3.5.3. The public reads were run again by TCRdb, first through fastp at Q25 and then through MiXCR, and only productive beta chains were kept. Each CDR3 protein appears once, grouped with its most common genes and DNA. The V and J calls follow TCRdb's processing rather than the paper's. Counted in this sample were over 25,000 distinct CDR3 sequences; approximately 44% of them appeared once. 14% to 15% of the sample belongs to the ten largest clones.

Including the terminal cysteine and phenylalanine, the CDR3 comprises 18 residues. Only CDR3 DNA remains: 54 bases, in frame from the first base. Germline trimming: 2 bases from V, 7 bases from J; junction bases outside gene matches: 12. For CDR1 and CDR2, the germline V gene lists MNHEY and SVGEGT. All patients had node-negative disease on CT and PET/CT, and none had a history of other malignancies or prior chemotherapy or radiotherapy. Around 6 milliliters of peripheral venous blood were drawn into EDTA tubes at each of two time points. Ficoll-Paque Plus density-gradient centrifugation was used to isolate PBMCs. Right after collection, samples were kept at -80 degrees C until analysis. This clonotype is assessed as medium-sized (0.01 to 0.1%). Which antigen it targets is not known. Base qualities were left out, and no much larger clone turns up one base away. Study-wide conclusions, independent of this receptor: No adjustment for multiple comparisons was applied to any of the reported P values. The study was limited by the small cohort and short follow-up, and independent validation of the study findings is required. Unique TCR clone counts fell after SBRT (median around 9,800 before versus approximately 6,300 after; Wilcoxon paired P=0.011). Post-SBRT Shannon entropy and its change from baseline were lower in patients who developed distant metastases; baseline Shannon entropy was not associated with metastases. Differences by metastasis status were reportedly seen in TRBV and TRBJ usage frequencies, involving two V genes at baseline and, after SBRT, roughly ten V genes and two J genes. No determination of tumor specificity was made for expanded TCR clones.

The chain is encoded by TRBV6-2 or TRBV6-3 joined to TRBJ2-1, with 12 bases aligning to TRBD1. This specimen was PBMCs, taken before or after stereotactic body radiation therapy (not recorded which). The sequence derives from a donor over 45 with non-small cell lung cancer. The CDR3 region: CASSYGPPGQGARNEQFF. In nucleotide form, the sequence is TGTGCCAGCAGTTACGGCCCCCCGGGACAGGGGGCGAGGAATGAGCAGTTCTTC.